Below are 9 T cell receptor beta chains sequenced from a single sample in a study of HIV-infected patients and healthy controls. One entry per CDR3 protein, called by TCRdb with MiXCR from the 5' RACE reads. The sample holds about 67,000 distinct CDR3 sequences; less than 20% are singletons and the top ten take approximately 5.3%. Sequencing used CD4+ T cells from blood. These receptors originate from a human donor in good health.

The table lists this clonotype with many counts. The chain joins TRBV20-1 to TRBJ2-3, with D possibly being TRBD2 (5 bases). V was clipped by 7 bases and J by 1 base, with 18 bases between them. The CDR3 is made up of 15 amino acids. CDR1 and CDR2 (germline): DFQATT, SNEGSKA (reference sequence). In nucleotides, the CDR3 is TGCAGTGGGGGTTTGGGAGCAACAGGCACAGATACGCAGTATTTT. It specifies CSGGLGATGTDTQYF.

This clonotype occurred a few times. V and J are TRBV12-3 or TRBV12-4 and TRBJ1-4; 9 bases match TRBD1. The J segment lost 8 bases and the V segment lost 5 bases, leaving 6 bases of the junction unmatched. The CDR3 spans 14 residues. This chain's CDR3 is CASSRQGVGEKLFF. The CDR3 nucleotides read TGTGCCAGCAGTAGACAGGGGGTCGGAGAAAAACTGTTTTTT.

In this sample, this clonotype turned up a few times. V usage is TRBV29-1 and J usage is TRBJ2-1; TRBD2 matches at 12 bases. The CDR3 has 19 residues. The germline V gene has CDR1 SQVTM and CDR2 ANQGSEA. V gave up 4 bases and J gave up 7 bases; unmatched junction bases: 20. The CDR3 region is CSVGYVGLAGGQGPNEQFF. CDR3 DNA sequence: TGCAGCGTTGGCTATGTGGGGCTAGCGGGAGGGCAGGGGCCAAATGAGCAGTTCTTC.

This chain links TRBV6-2 or TRBV6-3 with TRBJ2-1; 14 nucleotides line up with TRBD2. J was trimmed by 8 bases and V by 6 bases; bases with no gene match: 12. Germline V gene sequence: CDR1 MNHEY, CDR2 SVGEGT. This CDR3 contains 17 residues. The CDR3, as DNA: TGTGCCAGCAGGGGACTTGGGACTAGCGGGAGTATGGATGAGCAGTTCTTC. Protein product: CASRGLGTSGSMDEQFF.

This chain joins TRBV29-1 and TRBJ2-5, with 8 bases identical to TRBD1. CDR3 length equals 12 residues. From germline, CDR1 is SQVTM and CDR2 ANQGSEA. The CDR3 DNA is TGCAGTCAGCGGACAGGGAAAGAGACCCAGTACTTC. Its protein is CSQRTGKETQYF.

The chain has TRBV7-2 and TRBJ2-1; tentatively, D is TRBD2 (6 bases). V lost 0 bases and J lost 0, with 24 bases in between. The V gene's germline CDR1 is SGHTA and CDR2 FQGNSA. The length of the CDR3 is 21 residues. CDR3 sequence reads: CASSLALKGLAEGRSYNEQFF. The CDR3 coding sequence is TGTGCCAGCAGCTTAGCCTTAAAGGGATTAGCGGAGGGCCGCTCCTACAATGAGCAGTTCTTC. The whole variable domain, filled in from reference TRBV7-2 and TRBJ2-1, reads GAGVSQSPSNKVTEKGKDVELRCDPISGHTALYWYRQSLGQGLEFLIYFQGNSAPDKSGLPSDRFSAERTGGSVSTLTIQRTQQEDSAVYLCASSLALKGLAEGRSYNEQFFGPGTRLTVL.

The genes are TRBV5-1 and TRBJ2-5; 9 positions agree with TRBD1. The trim removed 4 bases at V and 4 bases at J, leaving 5 bases unmatched. This CDR3 spans 14 amino acids. Germline assignment: CDR1 SGHRS and CDR2 YFSETQ. The CDR3 coding sequence is TGCGCCAGCAGCCCCCGGGACAGGGCAGAGACCCAGTACTTC. Translation: CASSPRDRAETQYF.

A few counts support this clonotype. The V gene is TRBV20-1, the J gene TRBJ1-2; 7 nucleotides agree with TRBD1. The germline V gene encodes CDR1 DFQATT and CDR2 SNEGSKA (reference sequence). V trimming: 6 bases; J trimming: 7 bases; junction bases outside the gene matches: 11. The CDR3 runs 13 residues. The CDR3 region has the DNA TGCAGTGCCCAACAGGGGTATGACTCTGGCTACACCTTC. Its protein is CSAQQGYDSGYTF.

This chain links TRBV11-2 with TRBJ2-1; tentative D call: TRBD2 (7 bases). CDR3 length: 17 residues. Germline V CDR1 and CDR2: SGHAT, FQNNGV. The V end lost 6 bases, the J end lost 0 bases, and 18 bases lay between the germline ends. DNA for the CDR3: TGTGCCAGCAGGAATTGGGGGGGGGCCCCCTCCTACAATGAGCAGTTCTTC. Residues: CASRNWGGAPSYNEQFF.